These T cell receptor beta chains were read from a single sample in a study of vaccination effects on CD4 cells after COVID-19. The data were produced by immunoSEQ multiplex PCR, yet TCRdb's version contains in-frame clones alone and is incomplete. Found here are about 66,000 clones, 70% to 85% of them singletons; the top ten hold around 2.5%. Their recognized antigens are unknown. Source: CD4+ T cells from PBMCs cultured without peptide, taken after COVID-19 vaccination. The receptor source for this set is a human donor who received a COVID-19 vaccine. CDR3s include the opening cysteine and the closing phenylalanine or tryptophan. The order of the fields is CDR3 DNA, CDR3 protein, V gene, clone size, D gene, J gene. The D gene is left open where the match is weak. Not all rows give a size; the values are once, few, many and, for expanded clones, a class.

CDR3 DNA: TGCGCCAGCAGCTTGCCGGGCTATAATTCACCCCTCCACTTT
CDR3 protein: CASSLPGYNSPLHF
V gene: TRBV5-1
clone size: NA
D gene: NA
J gene: TRBJ1-6

CDR3 DNA: TGTGCCAGCAGTCCACAGGGGGCCGGACGAAATCAGCCCCAGCATTTT
CDR3 protein: CASSPQGAGRNQPQHF
V gene: TRBV6-2/TRBV6-3
clone size: once
D gene: TRBD1
J gene: TRBJ1-5

CDR3 DNA: TGTGCCAGCAGCCAAGCAACAGGCGGATACTCTGGGGCCAACGTCCTGACTTTC
CDR3 protein: CASSQATGGYSGANVLTF
V gene: TRBV3-1/TRBV3-2
clone size: NA
D gene: NA
J gene: TRBJ2-6

CDR3 DNA: TGTGCCAGCAGCCTGTCTGGCGCCAATCAGCCCCAGCATTTT
CDR3 protein: CASSLSGANQPQHF
V gene: TRBV3-1/TRBV3-2
clone size: NA
D gene: NA
J gene: TRBJ1-5

CDR3 DNA: TGCGCCAGCAGCCAAGATCCCTCTCAGCCCCAGCATTTT
CDR3 protein: CASSQDPSQPQHF
V gene: TRBV4-1
clone size: few
D gene: NA
J gene: TRBJ1-5

CDR3 DNA: TGTGCCAGCCGGGGGGGTTCTGGAAACACCATATATTTT
CDR3 protein: CASRGGSGNTIYF
V gene: TRBV28
clone size: NA
D gene: NA
J gene: TRBJ1-3

CDR3 DNA: TGTGCCAGCAGCCAAGACCCGGGTAACTCTGGAAACACCATATATTTT
CDR3 protein: CASSQDPGNSGNTIYF
V gene: TRBV4-2
clone size: NA
D gene: NA
J gene: TRBJ1-3

CDR3 DNA: TGCGCCAGCAGCTTGGAGCCTGCGGGACAGGGGGCAACTGAAGCTTTCTTT
CDR3 protein: CASSLEPAGQGATEAFF
V gene: TRBV5-1
clone size: NA
D gene: TRBD1
J gene: TRBJ1-1

CDR3 DNA: TGTGCCAGCAGTTCCTATAGCGGGGCAGATACGCAGTATTTT
CDR3 protein: CASSSYSGADTQYF
V gene: TRBV5-6
clone size: NA
D gene: TRBD2
J gene: TRBJ2-3

CDR3 DNA: TGTGCCTGGGCAGACAGGGAGGGTCAGCCCCAGCATTTT
CDR3 protein: CAWADREGQPQHF
V gene: TRBV30
clone size: NA
D gene: TRBD1
J gene: TRBJ1-5

CDR3 DNA: TGTGCCACCAGTGATCCTGGCAGGGGCTATGGCTACACCTTC
CDR3 protein: CATSDPGRGYGYTF
V gene: TRBV24-1
clone size: NA
D gene: NA
J gene: TRBJ1-2

CDR3 DNA: TGCGCCAGCAGCTTGGGCGCCAATTCACCCCTCCACTTT
CDR3 protein: CASSLGANSPLHF
V gene: TRBV5-1
clone size: NA
D gene: NA
J gene: TRBJ1-6

CDR3 DNA: TGTGCCAGCAGTTTAAAGGGAAGTGACTATGGCTACACCTTC
CDR3 protein: CASSLKGSDYGYTF
V gene: TRBV28
clone size: NA
D gene: NA
J gene: TRBJ1-2

CDR3 DNA: TGTGCCAGCAGCTTAGCAGGGACAGGGGTGAACATTCAGTACTTC
CDR3 protein: CASSLAGTGVNIQYF
V gene: TRBV7-9
clone size: NA
D gene: TRBD1
J gene: TRBJ2-4

CDR3 DNA: TGCAGCGTTCCCGGGACTAGCGGGGGGGCCCGTCAAGAGACCCAGTACTTC
CDR3 protein: CSVPGTSGGARQETQYF
V gene: TRBV29-1
clone size: few
D gene: TRBD2
J gene: TRBJ2-5

CDR3 DNA: TGTGCCAGCAGTACCGGGACAGGGGGCACGGAGACCCAGTACTTC
CDR3 protein: CASSTGTGGTETQYF
V gene: TRBV11-3
clone size: NA
D gene: TRBD1
J gene: TRBJ2-5

CDR3 DNA: TGTGCCATCAGTGTTGGGGGTCAGGATGGCTACACCTTC
CDR3 protein: CAISVGGQDGYTF
V gene: TRBV10-3
clone size: few
D gene: NA
J gene: TRBJ1-2

CDR3 DNA: TGTGCCAGCAAGGGGTTGTACACTGAAGCTTTCTTT
CDR3 protein: CASKGLYTEAFF
V gene: TRBV28
clone size: NA
D gene: NA
J gene: TRBJ1-1

CDR3 DNA: TGTGCCAGCTCACCGACAGCTTCATCTTCTGGAAACACCATATATTTT
CDR3 protein: CASSPTASSSGNTIYF
V gene: TRBV18
clone size: NA
D gene: NA
J gene: TRBJ1-3

CDR3 DNA: TGTGCCAGCAGCTTTGACGGGACAGATCTGTCACCCCTCCACTTT
CDR3 protein: CASSFDGTDLSPLHF
V gene: TRBV7-9
clone size: once
D gene: TRBD1
J gene: TRBJ1-6

CDR3 DNA: TGTGCCTGGAGTGTACGTCCTAGCGGTATTCCTAGGGAGACCCAGTACTTC
CDR3 protein: CAWSVRPSGIPRETQYF
V gene: TRBV30
clone size: NA
D gene: TRBD2
J gene: TRBJ2-5

CDR3 DNA: TGTGCCACCCTCGAGAAGAGCTCCTACAATGAGCAGTTCTTC
CDR3 protein: CATLEKSSYNEQFF
V gene: TRBV6-6
clone size: once
D gene: NA
J gene: TRBJ2-1

CDR3 DNA: TGTGCCATGGGGACTAATCCAACCGGGGAGCTGTTTTTT
CDR3 protein: CAMGTNPTGELFF
V gene: TRBV2
clone size: few
D gene: TRBD2
J gene: TRBJ2-2

CDR3 DNA: TGTGCCAGCAGTGTGTGGAGGGAAGAGACCCAGTACTTC
CDR3 protein: CASSVWREETQYF
V gene: TRBV2
clone size: NA
D gene: NA
J gene: TRBJ2-5

CDR3 DNA: TGTGCCAGCAGTTACTCGAAGGGTTCCTACAATGAGCAGTTCTTC
CDR3 protein: CASSYSKGSYNEQFF
V gene: TRBV6-2/TRBV6-3
clone size: NA
D gene: NA
J gene: TRBJ2-1

CDR3 DNA: TGTGCCAGCAGCCCTGGCCCAGGGAATTCACCCCTCCACTTT
CDR3 protein: CASSPGPGNSPLHF
V gene: TRBV7-3
clone size: once
D gene: NA
J gene: TRBJ1-6

CDR3 DNA: TGTGCCAGCAGCCGGGACAGAAGATTCACAGATACGCAGTATTTT
CDR3 protein: CASSRDRRFTDTQYF
V gene: TRBV6-4
clone size: once
D gene: TRBD1
J gene: TRBJ2-3

CDR3 DNA: TGTGCTAGTGGCCCCCGAGAGGTCGGGGAGCTGTTTTTT
CDR3 protein: CASGPREVGELFF
V gene: TRBV12-5
clone size: few
D gene: NA
J gene: TRBJ2-2

CDR3 DNA: TGTGCCAGCTCCGAGTGGGGGAACTATGGCTACACCTTC
CDR3 protein: CASSEWGNYGYTF
V gene: TRBV6-5
clone size: NA
D gene: NA
J gene: TRBJ1-2

CDR3 DNA: TGTGCCAGCAGTACGACAGGGGGTGTTGGGGCCAACGTCCTGACTTTC
CDR3 protein: CASSTTGGVGANVLTF
V gene: TRBV6-2/TRBV6-3
clone size: NA
D gene: TRBD1
J gene: TRBJ2-6

CDR3 DNA: TGTGCCAGCAGTCCGGGACAGGGCCCACGAGCCACGAACACCGGGGAGCTGTTTTTT
CDR3 protein: CASSPGQGPRATNTGELFF
V gene: TRBV6-2/TRBV6-3
clone size: NA
D gene: TRBD1
J gene: TRBJ2-2

CDR3 DNA: TGTGCCAGCAGTCCCGCGGTGGGGCATATCTCTGGAAACACCATATATTTT
CDR3 protein: CASSPAVGHISGNTIYF
V gene: TRBV28
clone size: once
D gene: NA
J gene: TRBJ1-3

CDR3 DNA: TGTGCCAGCAGCGTAGGGTCCGGGACTCAAGGCTCCTACAATGAGCAGTTCTTC
CDR3 protein: CASSVGSGTQGSYNEQFF
V gene: TRBV9
clone size: NA
D gene: NA
J gene: TRBJ2-1

CDR3 DNA: TGTGCCAGCAGCTTCCGCGGGGGGGCAGCGAACACCGGGGAGCTGTTTTTT
CDR3 protein: CASSFRGGAANTGELFF
V gene: TRBV7-2
clone size: NA
D gene: TRBD2
J gene: TRBJ2-2

CDR3 DNA: TGCGCCAGCAGCCAGGTGGGCCGTCTATCCCCAGGGGGCCCAGCTGGAAACACCATATATTTT
CDR3 protein: CASSQVGRLSPGGPAGNTIYF
V gene: TRBV4-3
clone size: NA
D gene: TRBD1
J gene: TRBJ1-3

CDR3 DNA: TGCGCCAGCAGCGCCGGACAGACTAAGAGCCATGAGCAGTTCTTC
CDR3 protein: CASSAGQTKSHEQFF
V gene: TRBV5-1
clone size: NA
D gene: NA
J gene: TRBJ2-1

CDR3 DNA: TGTGCCAGCTCCCACAGTATATTACAGGGTGGCAATCAGCCCCAGCATTTT
CDR3 protein: CASSHSILQGGNQPQHF
V gene: TRBV18
clone size: NA
D gene: NA
J gene: TRBJ1-5

CDR3 DNA: TGTGCCACCAGTGCCACCCGACAGGGGGCAGATACGCAGTATTTT
CDR3 protein: CATSATRQGADTQYF
V gene: TRBV24-1
clone size: NA
D gene: TRBD1
J gene: TRBJ2-3

CDR3 DNA: TGTGCCTGGAGAGAGACTAGCGGCTCCTACAATGAGCAGTTCTTC
CDR3 protein: CAWRETSGSYNEQFF
V gene: TRBV30
clone size: NA
D gene: TRBD2
J gene: TRBJ2-1

CDR3 DNA: TGCGCCAGCAGCCAAGATGGTGGTTGGCCTCAGCCCCAGCATTTT
CDR3 protein: CASSQDGGWPQPQHF
V gene: TRBV4-1
clone size: NA
D gene: NA
J gene: TRBJ1-5

CDR3 DNA: TGTGCCAGCAGTGCCTTCGGGACATCGAACACTGAAGCTTTCTTT
CDR3 protein: CASSAFGTSNTEAFF
V gene: TRBV2
clone size: NA
D gene: NA
J gene: TRBJ1-1

CDR3 DNA: TGTGCCAGCAGCCAAGTCGGGGGGGTGAACACTGAAGCTTTCTTT
CDR3 protein: CASSQVGGVNTEAFF
V gene: TRBV14
clone size: NA
D gene: NA
J gene: TRBJ1-1

CDR3 DNA: TGCGCCAGCAGGCGGGACAGGGGAGGCACCTCCATTCAGTACTTC
CDR3 protein: CASRRDRGGTSIQYF
V gene: TRBV4-3
clone size: NA
D gene: TRBD1
J gene: TRBJ2-4

CDR3 DNA: TGTGCCAGCAGGCATAGGGGGCGCGGCACTGAAGCTTTCTTT
CDR3 protein: CASRHRGRGTEAFF
V gene: TRBV5-6
clone size: NA
D gene: TRBD1
J gene: TRBJ1-1

CDR3 DNA: TGTGCCAGCAGCGTTACAGGGGAGACTGAAGCTTTCTTT
CDR3 protein: CASSVTGETEAFF
V gene: TRBV9
clone size: NA
D gene: TRBD1
J gene: TRBJ1-1

CDR3 DNA: TGTGCCACCAGTGACGGGGGGACCGGAATCTACAATGAGCAGTTCTTC
CDR3 protein: CATSDGGTGIYNEQFF
V gene: TRBV24-1
clone size: NA
D gene: TRBD2
J gene: TRBJ2-1

CDR3 DNA: TGTGCCACCAGAGCGGGGGAGCGACAGGGGAGCGTCCAGCATTTT
CDR3 protein: CATRAGERQGSVQHF
V gene: TRBV6-5
clone size: NA
D gene: TRBD1
J gene: TRBJ1-5

CDR3 DNA: TGTGCCAGCAGCTTCAGGGGGGTTGAAAAACTGTTTTTT
CDR3 protein: CASSFRGVEKLFF
V gene: TRBV3-1/TRBV3-2
clone size: once
D gene: TRBD1
J gene: TRBJ1-4